These T cell receptor beta chains were read from a single sample in a study of PD-1 blockade in classical Hodgkin lymphoma. Here immunoSEQ multiplex PCR was the method, and the copy in TCRdb shows in-frame clones only, minus some. The table records approximately 4,500 clones, 77% of them present only once. Sequenced material: CD8+ T cells from blood, taken at baseline. These TCRs come from a human donor with classical Hodgkin lymphoma. Each CDR3 is given with its conserved first and last residue. Some rows have no size entry. The others give once, few or many, or a class for an expanded clone.

V	size	J	CDR3
TRBV11-1	NA	TRBJ1-6	CASGQPNSPLHF
TRBV11-1	few	TRBJ1-1	CASSQQVWGNTEAFF
TRBV6-6	NA	TRBJ1-4	CASSYTGDRGGEKLFF
TRBV7-2	NA	TRBJ1-3	CASSLKGVGNTIYF
TRBV4-1	NA	TRBJ2-1	CASSHWPLGTSGPYNEQFF
TRBV5-1	NA	TRBJ1-1	CASSLEGTENTEAFF
TRBV6-4	NA	TRBJ2-2	CASSDSTERTANTGELFF
TRBV9	few	TRBJ2-7	CASGPGGYEQYF
TRBV7-9	few	TRBJ2-7	CASSLKKGYEQYF
TRBV5-1	NA	TRBJ1-4	CASSFSRATNEKLFF
TRBV9	NA	TRBJ2-3	CASSPRGLALDTQYF
TRBV28	NA	TRBJ1-2	CATTTPTDNYGYTF
TRBV7-6	NA	TRBJ2-3	CASSFLAGESTDTQYF
TRBV6-4	NA	TRBJ2-7	CALLAAQGRASYEQYF
TRBV6-5	NA	TRBJ1-1	CASSTVMNTEAFF
TRBV2	NA	TRBJ1-1	CARLTGNTEAFF
TRBV9	few	TRBJ2-7	CASSPGDRTYEQYF
TRBV29-1	NA	TRBJ1-2	CSVGSNYGYTF
TRBV13	NA	TRBJ2-1	CASSLEGATYNEQFF
TRBV23-1	NA	TRBJ2-7	CASSQSPPSGSIYEQYF
TRBV25-1	NA	TRBJ2-3	CASSEGPGEWDTQYF
TRBV9	NA	TRBJ2-5	CASSVGGVQQETQYF
TRBV4-1	NA	TRBJ2-7	CASSQDGQGDYEQYF
TRBV5-1	once	TRBJ1-2	CASRRYRDLNSRHYGYTF
TRBV5-4	NA	TRBJ1-2	CASSSMTDGIGAGYTF
TRBV4-2	NA	TRBJ2-1	CASSPGGGGFEQFF